Listed here are 23 T cell receptor beta chains from one sample, sequenced in a study of CD8 T cells in ankylosing spondylitis (TCRdb year 2017). Library construction relied on 5' RACE. Sequencing took place on an Illumina HiSeq 2500. The public reads were run again by TCRdb, first through fastp at Q25 and then through MiXCR, and only productive beta chains were kept. Merged by CDR3 protein, the rows form single entries marked with the most common genes and DNA. The sample contains approximately 140,000 distinct CDR3 sequences, around 9% of them found a single time. Jointly, the top ten make up 2.5% to 3.5% of the sample. Sample: blood, either unsorted or a sorted T cell fraction (not recorded which). These receptors originate from a male donor with ankylosing spondylitis or in good health (not recorded which).

This clonotype was recorded at least ten times. This chain connects TRBV4-2 to TRBJ1-4, with 8 bases matching TRBD1. This CDR3 spans 15 amino acids. The ends lost 5 bases at V and 3 bases at J; junction bases unmatched: 5. In germline, CDR1 is LGHNA, CDR2 YNFKEQ. The CDR3 region has the DNA TGTGCCAGCAGCGCACAGGGGGGCGCTAATGAAAAACTGTTTTTT. This gives the protein CASSAQGGANEKLFF.

This clonotype occurred a few times. The chain joins TRBV5-1 to TRBJ2-3, with D possibly matching TRBD1 (6 bases). CDR1 is SGHRS, CDR2 YFSETQ, per germline. Trimming left V 4 bases short and J 1 base short, with 10 bases between. The CDR3 contains 14 residues. The CDR3 nucleotides read TGCGCCAGCAGCCGTAACAGGGGCACAGATACGCAGTATTTT. It yields the protein CASSRNRGTDTQYF.

This clonotype was observed many times. One end of the junction fails to match germline, which may point to a read error. V usage is TRBV7-9 and J usage is TRBJ2-1; TRBD1 agrees at 9 bases. The germline CDR1 and CDR2 sequences are SEHNR and FQNEAQ (reference sequence). The CDR3 covers 16 residues. The CDR3 sequence: CASSLRPGQGYHEQFF. The CDR3 DNA reads TGTGCCAGCAGCTTAAGACCGGGACAGGGCTACCATGAGCAGTTCTTC.

This clonotype has ten or more counts. CDR3 amino acids: CASSLAFTSGSYNEQFF. The CDR3 DNA follows: TGCGCCAGCAGCTTGGCCTTCACTAGCGGTTCCTACAATGAGCAGTTCTTC. The chain is built from TRBV5-1 and TRBJ2-1, with TRBD2 matching over 8 bases. The V gene's germline CDR1 is SGHRS and CDR2 YFSETQ. The junction had 6 bases not matched to a gene; V was cut back by 0 bases and J by 1 base. This CDR3 has 17 amino acids.

This clonotype occurred many times. V usage is TRBV20-1 and J usage is TRBJ2-1; no firm D call. This CDR3 has 10 amino acids. CDR1 DFQATT and CDR2 SNEGSKA come from the germline V gene (reference sequence). Trimming removed 3 bases at V and 8 bases at J, with 5 bases between. CDR3 in DNA: TGCAGTGCTAGTCTTCATGAGCAGTTCTTC. It is translated as CSASLHEQFF.

This clonotype was counted ten times or more. The chain links TRBV12-3 or TRBV12-4 to TRBJ2-1, with TRBD2 matching 14 bases. Trimming took 8 bases from V and 1 from J; bases not matched to a gene: 10. CDR3 length: 18 residues. The CDR3 is CASAMGLAGVGSYNEQFF. The CDR3, as DNA: TGTGCCAGCGCCATGGGACTAGCGGGAGTCGGATCCTACAATGAGCAGTTCTTC.

This clonotype has only a few counts. The CDR3 region is CASRFGLAGTDTQYF. The CDR3 coding sequence is TGTGCCAGCAGATTCGGACTAGCGGGCACAGATACGCAGTATTTT. This chain joins TRBV7-2 and TRBJ2-3; 10 positions agree with TRBD2. The trim removed 6 bases at V and 1 base at J, leaving 4 bases unmatched. The CDR3 contains 15 residues. The germline CDR1 and CDR2 sequences are SGHTA and FQGNSA.

The J gene is TRBJ1-1, the V gene TRBV7-2; perhaps TRBD1 as D (5 bases). CDR1 and CDR2 from the germline V gene are SGHTA and FQGNSA. V was trimmed by 5 bases and J by 1 base, leaving 11 bases between them. The CDR3 has 14 amino acids. The CDR3 region is CASSIDRENTEAFF. CDR3 DNA: TGTGCCAGCAGCATTGACAGAGAGAACACTGAAGCTTTCTTT.

Turning to this clonotype: A much larger clone differs by one base, so this may be a read error. V and J are TRBV12-3 or TRBV12-4 and TRBJ2-1, with 10 bases identical to TRBD2. The CDR3 totals 15 residues. The V gene end was trimmed by 6 bases and the J gene end by 4 bases; junction bases not matched to a gene: 6. The CDR3 spells CASSVRLAGYNEQFF. The DNA of the CDR3 is TGTGCCAGCAGCGTAAGACTAGCGGGTTACAATGAGCAGTTCTTC.

The genes are TRBV6-2 or TRBV6-3 and TRBJ2-1; D might be TRBD2 (5 bases). V lost 6 bases, J lost 3 bases, and 15 bases lay in between. CDR1 is MNHEY, CDR2 SVGEGT, per germline. The CDR3 spans 15 residues. CDR3: CASRLRAAGYNEQFF. Here the CDR3 DNA reads TGTGCCAGCAGGCTGCGGGCCGCAGGCTACAATGAGCAGTTCTTC.

In this sample, this clonotype turned up many times. V and J are TRBV7-2 and TRBJ2-5; maybe TRBD2 (6 bases). The CDR3 sequence is 15 residues long. The germline V gene has CDR1 SGHTA and CDR2 FQGNSA. V gave up 5 bases and J gave up 2 bases, with 15 bases separating them. CDR3 residues: CASSRSGALQETQYF. In DNA form, the CDR3 reads TGTGCCAGCAGCCGGTCGGGAGCGTTACAAGAGACCCAGTACTTC.

The sample holds a few counts of this clonotype. The V call is TRBV20-1, the J call TRBJ2-7; 11 bases line up with TRBD2. CDR1 DFQATT and CDR2 SNEGSKA come from the germline V gene (reference sequence). V lost 5 bases, J lost 4 bases, and 1 base stayed unmatched. The CDR3 extends over 12 amino acids. The CDR3 region has the DNA TGCAGTGCTGGACTAGCGGGTTACGAGCAGTACTTC. Translation: CSAGLAGYEQYF.

The sample holds a few counts of this clonotype. CDR3 sequence: CATHLGSPLSRSNQPQHF. CDR3 nucleotides: TGTGCCACCCACTTGGGATCCCCTTTGAGTCGGAGCAATCAGCCCCAGCATTTT. V gene TRBV15 combines with J gene TRBJ1-5; D uncertain. This CDR3 has 18 amino acids. V lost 8 bases, J lost 1 base, and 24 bases lay in between. Germline V gives CDR1 LNHNV, CDR2 YYDKDF (reference sequence).

The table lists this clonotype with many counts. This chain links TRBV5-1 with TRBJ2-3; TRBD2 agrees at 12 bases. This CDR3 is 16 amino acids long. The germline V gene encodes CDR1 SGHRS and CDR2 YFSETQ. V lost 4 bases and J lost 6; bases outside the gene matches: 9. The CDR3 spells CASSTASGRASDTQYF. The DNA for the CDR3 is TGCGCCAGCAGCACCGCTAGCGGGAGGGCCTCGGATACGCAGTATTTT.

In this sample, this clonotype turned up many times. The chain links TRBV7-9 to TRBJ1-2; tentatively, D is TRBD1 (6 bases). Trimming shortened V by 6 bases and J by 2 bases, and 10 bases separated the two germline ends. Germline loops: CDR1 SEHNR, CDR2 FQNEAQ (reference sequence). The CDR3 covers 13 residues. The CDR3 here is CASRGQQNYGYTF. In DNA, the CDR3 is TGTGCCAGCAGGGGACAACAAAACTATGGCTACACCTTC.

This clonotype was seen more than once but under ten times. The V call is TRBV5-6, the J call TRBJ2-1, with 13 bases aligning to TRBD2. Looked up from germline, CDR1 is SGHDT and CDR2 is YYEEEE. V lost 7 bases, J lost 8 bases, and 21 bases stayed unmatched. The CDR3 spans 19 residues. DNA for the CDR3: TGTGCCAGCCTCCGGACAGGGTCACGACTAGCGGGAGGTACCCATGAGCAGTTCTTC. Its translation is CASLRTGSRLAGGTHEQFF.

V is TRBV29-1 and J is TRBJ2-3; the D is unclear. The CDR3 extends over 12 amino acids. CDR1 SQVTM and CDR2 ANQGSEA come from the germline V gene. Trimming shortened V by 7 bases and J by 2 bases, and 10 bases separated the two germline ends. This CDR3 is CSAGINTDTQYF. CDR3 DNA sequence: TGCAGCGCTGGGATAAACACAGATACGCAGTATTTT.

This clonotype was seen many times. The chain is built from TRBV20-1 and TRBJ2-3, with D maybe TRBD2 (6 bases). Germline CDR1 and CDR2: DFQATT and SNEGSKA (reference sequence). The CDR3 is made up of 14 amino acids. Deletions cut 3 bases from V and 5 bases from J, with 15 bases between. CDR3 residues: CSARGYGRVDTQYF. As DNA, the CDR3 is TGCAGTGCTAGGGGGTACGGGAGAGTAGATACGCAGTATTTT.

In its sample, this clonotype was seen many times. V and J are TRBV6-1 and TRBJ2-4, with D perhaps being TRBD1 or TRBD2 (5 bases each). V was shortened by 5 bases and J by 0 bases, with 11 bases between the two germline ends. This CDR3 comprises 15 residues. Per germline, CDR1 MNHNS and CDR2 SASEGT. CDR3 sequence reads: CASSRDGGAKNIQYF. The CDR3 DNA reads as TGTGCCAGCAGTAGGGACGGAGGAGCCAAAAACATTCAGTACTTC.

This clonotype was seen many times. The chain couples TRBV20-1 to TRBJ1-5; D gene uncertain. This CDR3 contains 13 residues. Trimming removed 3 bases at V and 4 bases at J, with 10 bases between. The germline CDR1 and CDR2 sequences are DFQATT and SNEGSKA (reference sequence). The CDR3 region has the DNA TGCAGTGCTAGTTCCGGGAAAAATCAGCCCCAGCATTTT. It translates to CSASSGKNQPQHF.

This clonotype has ten or more counts. The gene calls are TRBV7-8 and TRBJ1-1; possible D gene TRBD1, 5 bases. The CDR3 totals 12 residues. Trimming shortened V by 1 base and J by 7 bases, and 7 bases separated the two germline ends. Looked up from germline, CDR1 is SGHVS and CDR2 is FQNEAQ. CDR3 coding DNA: TGTGCCAGCAGCTTAGTAACAGGTGAAGCTTTCTTT. As protein: CASSLVTGEAFF.

At least ten counts were recorded for this clonotype. The J gene is TRBJ2-3, the V gene TRBV5-1, with 10 bases identical to TRBD1. The germline gives CDR1 SGHRS, CDR2 YFSETQ. The CDR3 loop spans 15 amino acids. The V segment lost 2 bases and the J segment 4 bases; nucleotides outside the gene matches: 4. The CDR3, as DNA: TGCGCCAGCAGCTTTCCGGGACAGGGGCCAGATACGCAGTATTTT. Translated, it gives CASSFPGQGPDTQYF.

The chain employs TRBV5-5 and TRBJ1-5; 7 bases align to TRBD1. The CDR3 is 14 amino acids. CDR1 is SGHKS and CDR2 is YYEKEE in the germline V gene (reference sequence). V lost 4 bases, J lost 5 bases, and 6 bases stayed unmatched. CDR3 nucleotide sequence: TGTGCCAGCAGCACGACAGGGTCGGATCAGCCCCAGCATTTT. It specifies CASSTTGSDQPQHF.